This TCR beta chain was recovered during a study of T cells in Graves' hyperthyroidism and ophthalmopathy. Germline V gene data show CDR1 as KGHSH and CDR2 as LQKENI. The CDR3 consists of 16 residues. With V trimmed by 2 bases and J by 4 bases, 10 bases remained unmatched. Using RNA transcripts as the source, TCR beta CDR3 regions were amplified. TCR CDR3 underwent first-round RT-PCR with the HTBI primer set. One entry per CDR3 protein results from TCRdb running MiXCR on the multiplex PCR reads. This sample has hundreds of thousands of distinct CDR3 sequences; 16% occur once, and the top ten carry less than 3.5%.

The TCR was taken from a woman aged 40 to 55 with Graves' ophthalmopathy. The sample taken for sequencing was blood. The chain links TRBV18 to TRBJ2-5; 7 bases match TRBD1. This chain's CDR3 is CASSPVRQGILETQYF. The CDR3 DNA reads as TGTGCCAGCTCACCAGTTCGACAGGGCATCCTAGAGACCCAGTACTTC.